This T cell receptor beta chain was found in a study of CD8 T cells in Susac syndrome. Negative isolation yielded CD8+ and CD4+ T cells; FACS enriched TEMRA cells. Looked up from germline, CDR1 is DFQATT and CDR2 is SNEGSKA (reference sequence). Trimming took 1 base from V and 8 from J; bases not matched to a gene: 8. This CDR3 is built from 14 residues. The authors reverse transcribed roughly 0.5 to 1 ug RNA with random hexamers. Amplification of TCR beta CDR3 across 54 Vbeta and 13 Jbeta was performed with immunoSEQ multiplex PCR. TCRdb re-called the immunoSEQ multiplex PCR reads through MiXCR, storing one row per CDR3 protein. The sample has roughly 150,000 distinct CDR3 sequences; about 95% are singletons.

The clonotype comes from a human donor with multiple sclerosis. Material: CD8+ T cells from PBMCs. The gene calls are TRBV20-1 and TRBJ2-1; TRBD1 agrees at 7 bases. CDR3 DNA: TGCAGTGCTAGAGCCAGCGACAGGGCCGATGAGCAGTTCTTC. Its translation is CSARASDRADEQFF.